This TCR beta chain appears in the sequencing data of a study of shared clonotypes between healthy human individuals. CD45RO-negative, CCR7-positively selected cells formed the naive CD8 fraction, excluding terminally differentiated effector memory CD45RA+ cells. Per germline, CDR1 SGDLS and CDR2 YYNGEE. V lost 0 bases, J lost 3 bases, and 7 bases lay in between. The CDR3 consists of 14 residues. Clones were read by immunoSEQ multiplex PCR, and TCRdb kept only the in-frame ones, dropping some. The sample consists of around 1.9 million clones, around 93% of them appearing once. J is TRBJ1-5 and V is TRBV9; D not resolved. This receptor was obtained from a man between 18 and 35 years old in good health. Some clones in this sample may be carry-over from other donors' samples. Sequencing used naive CD8+ T cells from PBMCs. The CDR3 reads CASSVGQYNQPQHF. For the CDR3, the DNA is TGTGCCAGCAGCGTAGGACAATACAATCAGCCCCAGCATTTT.